Reported below is one TCR beta chain. Its antigen remains undetermined. Per-base quality was not reported, and no clone a single base away is much larger than it. The immunoSEQ Assay, a bias-controlled multiplex PCR, was used to amplify TCRbeta CDR3 regions from genomic DNA. Per the source publication's procedure: The number of nucleated cells in each sample was estimated from the amplification of reference gene primers within the assay. To quantify the absolute abundance of each unique TCRbeta CDR3 rearrangement, sequence reads were collapsed and filtered. For each sample, productive Simpson clonality was calculated as the square root of Simpson's diversity index across productive rearrangements. Drawn from immuneACCESS, this table holds only the in-frame rearrangements with V and J called that TCRdb kept. Clones are partly lost; checked studies trace under half to an unresolved V gene and leave the rest unexplained. That table gives V, J and clone size, and the DNA gave D and trimming. The table for this sample lists around 250,000 clones; approximately 87% of them were counted only once. The ten largest clones take up 6.2% of the sample.

CDR3 length: 16 amino acids, cysteine to phenylalanine. Only the CDR3 part of the read is kept: 48 bases, read in frame from the first base. The germline V gene (reference sequence) gives CDR1 as LNHNV and CDR2 as YYDKDF. V sheds 5 bases and J sheds 0 bases, leaving 13 bases between their ends. The collaborating institutions used their own protocols to collect whole blood in K2EDTA tubes. For TCRbeta analysis, collaborator samples were shipped as frozen whole blood, as isolated PBMCs, or as DNA extracted from either sample type. The sample comes from a study of blood T cell repertoires in COVID-19 (dated by TCRdb to the early 2020s). Regarding the complete study: The collaborator samples originated in the United States, Italy and Spain and spanned the acute and convalescent phases of COVID-19. The prospective study material was composed of cDNA or gDNA derived from T cells, B-cell-depleted T cells, or PBMCs. The repertoires were released in a freely available public database intended as a resource for research on the immune response to SARS-CoV-2. A de-identified subject ID, COVID-19 status, age in years and sex were almost always included in the sample metadata. Where available, HLA class I and class II types were taken from metadata supplied by the sample provider and were not determined by assay-based typing. Samples were obtained from the ongoing ImmuneRACE study (first 160 participants) and from 950 to 1,500 subjects provided by 6 global collaborators. Subjects who had been exposed to COVID-19, were actively infected with it, or had recovered from it provided the deeply sampled blood TCRbeta repertoires that made up the dataset. Study-level results and caveats: The amount of clinical and demographic metadata varied by source and participant and was provided uncurated.

The V and J segments used are TRBV15 and TRBJ2-2; D gene: possibly TRBD2, on 5 matching bases. This sequence originates from a man in his 60s with acute or convalescent COVID-19. The material sequenced was peripheral blood. CDR3 loop: CATSRTLGSNTGELFF. In nucleotides, the sequence is TGTGCCACCAGCCGGACTCTGGGGTCGAACACCGGGGAGCTGTTTTTT.